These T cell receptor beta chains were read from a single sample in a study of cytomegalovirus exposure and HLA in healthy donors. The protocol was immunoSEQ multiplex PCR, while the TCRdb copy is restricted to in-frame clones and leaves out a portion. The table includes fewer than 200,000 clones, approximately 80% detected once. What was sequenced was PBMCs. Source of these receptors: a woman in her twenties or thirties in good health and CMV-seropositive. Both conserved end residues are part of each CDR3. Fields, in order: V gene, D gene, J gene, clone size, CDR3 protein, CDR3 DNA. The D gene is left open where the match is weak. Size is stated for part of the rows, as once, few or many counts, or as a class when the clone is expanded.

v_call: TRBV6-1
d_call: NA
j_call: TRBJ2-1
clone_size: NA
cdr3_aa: CASRARTDYNEQFF
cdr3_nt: TGTGCCAGCAGGGCCCGGACTGATTACAATGAGCAGTTCTTC

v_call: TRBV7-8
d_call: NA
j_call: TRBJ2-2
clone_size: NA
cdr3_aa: CASSLRAQGNTGELFF
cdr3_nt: TGTGCCAGCAGCTTAAGGGCTCAGGGGAACACCGGGGAGCTGTTTTTT

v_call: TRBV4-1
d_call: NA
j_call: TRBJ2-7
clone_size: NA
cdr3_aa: CASSQAQDKPSYEQYF
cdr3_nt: TGCGCCAGCAGCCAAGCCCAAGACAAACCTTCCTACGAGCAGTACTTC

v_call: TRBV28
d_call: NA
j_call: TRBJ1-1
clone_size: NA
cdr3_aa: CASSLWRGTEAFF
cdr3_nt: TGTGCCAGCAGTTTATGGCGGGGCACTGAAGCTTTCTTT

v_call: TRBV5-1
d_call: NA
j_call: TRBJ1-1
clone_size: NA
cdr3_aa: CASSLREGDTEAFF
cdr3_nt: TGCGCCAGCAGCCTAAGGGAGGGTGACACTGAAGCTTTCTTT

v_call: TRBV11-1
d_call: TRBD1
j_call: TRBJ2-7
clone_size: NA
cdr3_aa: CASSSDEWDRVMDEQYF
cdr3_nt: TGTGCCAGCAGCTCAGACGAGTGGGACAGGGTTATGGACGAGCAGTACTTC

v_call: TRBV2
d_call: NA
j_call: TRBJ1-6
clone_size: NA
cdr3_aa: CASGEIGNSPLHF
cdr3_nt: TGTGCCAGCGGGGAGATCGGAAATTCACCCCTCCACTTT

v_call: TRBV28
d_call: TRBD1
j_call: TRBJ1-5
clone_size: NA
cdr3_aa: CASSLLGQATVQPQHF
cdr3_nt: TGTGCCAGCAGTTTATTGGGACAGGCAACGGTTCAGCCCCAGCATTTT

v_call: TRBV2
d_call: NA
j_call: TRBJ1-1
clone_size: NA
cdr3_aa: CASSGQMNTEAFF
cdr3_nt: TGTGCCAGCAGTGGACAAATGAACACTGAAGCTTTCTTT

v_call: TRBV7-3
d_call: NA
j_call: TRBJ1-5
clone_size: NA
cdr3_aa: CASSLPDIHNQPQHF
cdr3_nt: TGTGCCAGCAGCTTACCCGACATACACAATCAGCCCCAGCATTTT

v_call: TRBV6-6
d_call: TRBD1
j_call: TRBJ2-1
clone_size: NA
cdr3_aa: CAIQGQAYNEQFF
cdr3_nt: TGTGCCATTCAGGGACAGGCCTACAATGAGCAGTTCTTC

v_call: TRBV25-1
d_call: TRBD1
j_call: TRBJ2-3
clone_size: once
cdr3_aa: CASSVTGEQSDTQYF
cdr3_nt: TGTGCCAGCAGTGTGACAGGGGAACAGTCAGATACGCAGTATTTT

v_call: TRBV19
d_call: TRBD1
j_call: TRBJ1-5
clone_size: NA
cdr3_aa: CASRGTGPQEPQHF
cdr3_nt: TGTGCCAGTAGAGGGACAGGCCCCCAAGAGCCCCAGCATTTT

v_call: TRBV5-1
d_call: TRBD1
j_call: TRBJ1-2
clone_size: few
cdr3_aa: CASSLAPGVRTGNGYTF
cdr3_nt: TGCGCCAGCAGCTTGGCTCCCGGTGTCCGGACAGGGAATGGCTACACCTTC

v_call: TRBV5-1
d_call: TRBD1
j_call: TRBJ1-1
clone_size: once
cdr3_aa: CASSEGTDNTEAFF
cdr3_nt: TGCGCCAGCAGCGAAGGGACAGATAACACTGAAGCTTTCTTT

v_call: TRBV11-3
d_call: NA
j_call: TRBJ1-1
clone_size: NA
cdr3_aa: CASSLHQGLGEGTEAFF
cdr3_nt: TGTGCCAGCAGCTTACACCAGGGACTGGGCGAAGGGACTGAAGCTTTCTTT

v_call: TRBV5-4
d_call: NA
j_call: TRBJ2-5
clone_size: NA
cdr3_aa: CASSILAAETQYF
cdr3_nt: TGTGCCAGCAGCATACTAGCCGCAGAGACCCAGTACTTC

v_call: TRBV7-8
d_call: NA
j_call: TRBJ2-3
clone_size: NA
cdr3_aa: CASSFLFRGSDTQYF
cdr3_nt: TGTGCCAGCAGCTTTCTTTTCAGGGGCTCAGATACGCAGTATTTT

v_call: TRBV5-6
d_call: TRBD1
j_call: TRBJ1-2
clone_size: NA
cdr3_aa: CASSLDRGNGGYTF
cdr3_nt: TGTGCCAGCAGCTTGGACAGGGGGAACGGCGGCTACACCTTC

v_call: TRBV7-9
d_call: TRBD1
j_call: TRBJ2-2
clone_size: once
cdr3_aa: CASSPYRGPPNTGELFF
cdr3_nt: TGTGCCAGCAGTCCGTACAGGGGGCCCCCGAACACCGGGGAGCTGTTTTTT

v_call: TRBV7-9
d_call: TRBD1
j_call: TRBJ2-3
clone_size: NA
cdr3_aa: CASSIPVGTGNTDTQYF
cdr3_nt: TGTGCCAGCAGCATCCCGGTCGGGACAGGGAACACAGATACGCAGTATTTT

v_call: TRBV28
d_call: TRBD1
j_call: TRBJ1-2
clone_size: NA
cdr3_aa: CASSADRGRNYGYTF
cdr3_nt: TGTGCCAGCAGTGCAGACAGGGGGCGGAACTATGGCTACACCTTC

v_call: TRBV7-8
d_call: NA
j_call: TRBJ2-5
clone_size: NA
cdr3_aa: CASSLDRTRQETQYF
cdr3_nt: TGTGCCAGCAGCTTAGATCGGACAAGACAAGAGACCCAGTACTTC

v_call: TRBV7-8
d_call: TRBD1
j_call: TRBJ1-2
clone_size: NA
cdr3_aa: CASSLRRTGADYGYTF
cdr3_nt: TGTGCCAGCAGCTTACGACGGACAGGGGCGGACTATGGCTACACCTTC

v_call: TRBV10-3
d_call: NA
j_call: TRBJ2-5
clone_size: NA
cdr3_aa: CAISEGEAQYF
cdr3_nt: TGTGCCATCAGTGAAGGGGAGGCCCAGTACTTC

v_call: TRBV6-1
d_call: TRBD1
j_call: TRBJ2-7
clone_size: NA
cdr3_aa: CASSGTHRGEQYF
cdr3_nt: TGTGCCAGCAGTGGAACTCACAGGGGCGAGCAGTACTTC

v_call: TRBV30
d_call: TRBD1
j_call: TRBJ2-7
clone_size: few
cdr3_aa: CAWSPSGQGEYEQYF
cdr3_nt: TGTGCCTGGAGCCCCTCGGGACAGGGCGAATACGAGCAGTACTTC

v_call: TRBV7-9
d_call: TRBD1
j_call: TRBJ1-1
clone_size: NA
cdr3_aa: CATERTGGRDTEAFF
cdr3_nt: TGTGCCACCGAGAGGACAGGGGGTCGGGACACTGAAGCTTTCTTT

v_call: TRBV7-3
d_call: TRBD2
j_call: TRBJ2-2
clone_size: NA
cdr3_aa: CASSVMTSGNRGGGELFF
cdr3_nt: TGTGCCAGCAGCGTGATGACTAGCGGGAACCGGGGGGGCGGGGAGCTGTTTTTT

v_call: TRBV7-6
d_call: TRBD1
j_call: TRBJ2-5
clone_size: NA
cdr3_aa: CASSLATDRGETQYF
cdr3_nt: TGTGCCAGCAGCTTAGCGACGGACAGGGGAGAGACCCAGTACTTC

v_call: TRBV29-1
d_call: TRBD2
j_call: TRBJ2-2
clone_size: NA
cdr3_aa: CSALGGSGELFF
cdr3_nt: TGCAGCGCCCTCGGGGGGTCCGGGGAGCTGTTTTTT

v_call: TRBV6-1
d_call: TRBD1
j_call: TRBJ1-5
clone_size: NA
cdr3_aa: CASNFWDRADQPQHF
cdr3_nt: TGTGCCAGCAACTTTTGGGACAGGGCAGATCAGCCCCAGCATTTT

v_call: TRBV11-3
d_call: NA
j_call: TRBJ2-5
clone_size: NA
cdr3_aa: CASSFEGETETQYF
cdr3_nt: TGTGCCAGCAGCTTCGAGGGGGAGACAGAGACCCAGTACTTC

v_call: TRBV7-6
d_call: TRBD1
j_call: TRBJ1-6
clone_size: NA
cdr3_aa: CASSPGLRGRYNSPLHF
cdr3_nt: TGTGCCAGCAGCCCAGGACTCAGGGGGCGGTATAATTCACCCCTCCACTTT

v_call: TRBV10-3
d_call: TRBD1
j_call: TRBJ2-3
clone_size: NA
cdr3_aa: CAISESAGGSTDTQYF
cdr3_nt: TGTGCCATCAGTGAGTCGGCAGGGGGCTCGACAGATACGCAGTATTTT

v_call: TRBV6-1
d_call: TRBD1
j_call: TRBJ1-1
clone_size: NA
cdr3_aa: CASSNLQGADEAFF
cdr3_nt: TGTGCCAGCAGCAATTTACAGGGGGCGGATGAAGCTTTCTTT

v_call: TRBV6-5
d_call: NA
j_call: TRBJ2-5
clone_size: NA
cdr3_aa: CASSLTGNQETQYF
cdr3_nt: TGTGCCAGCAGCCTCACCGGGAACCAAGAGACCCAGTACTTC

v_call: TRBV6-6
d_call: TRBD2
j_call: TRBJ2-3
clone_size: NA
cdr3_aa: CASSYPLAGETDTQYF
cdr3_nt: TGTGCCAGCAGTTACCCCCTAGCGGGAGAAACAGATACGCAGTATTTT

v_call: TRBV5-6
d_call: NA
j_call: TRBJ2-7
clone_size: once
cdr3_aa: CASSLLSSYEQYF
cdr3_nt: TGTGCCAGCAGCTTGCTAAGCTCCTACGAGCAGTACTTC

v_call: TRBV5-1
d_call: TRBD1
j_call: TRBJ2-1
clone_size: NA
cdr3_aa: CASSLGDRDYNEQFF
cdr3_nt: TGCGCCAGCAGCTTGGGGGACAGGGACTACAATGAGCAGTTCTTC

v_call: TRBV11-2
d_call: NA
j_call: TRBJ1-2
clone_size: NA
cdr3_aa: CASSLAGDYGYTF
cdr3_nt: TGTGCCAGCAGCTTAGCAGGGGACTATGGCTACACCTTC

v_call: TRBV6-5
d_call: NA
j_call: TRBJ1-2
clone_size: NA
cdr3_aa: CASSYRGGNYGYTF
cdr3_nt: TGTGCCAGCAGTTACAGGGGGGGTAACTATGGCTACACCTTC

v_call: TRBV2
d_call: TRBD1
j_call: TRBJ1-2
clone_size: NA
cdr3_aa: CASRGTGGRYGYTF
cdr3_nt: TGTGCCAGCAGAGGCACAGGGGGGCGGTATGGCTACACCTTC

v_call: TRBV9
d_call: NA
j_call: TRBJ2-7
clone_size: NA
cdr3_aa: CASSPPGTKSYEQYF
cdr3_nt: TGTGCCAGCAGCCCACCCGGGACAAAGAGCTACGAGCAGTACTTC

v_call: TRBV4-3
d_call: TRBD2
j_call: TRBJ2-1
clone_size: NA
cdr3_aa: CASSQNPGTSEGDEQFF
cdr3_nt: TGCGCCAGCAGCCAAAATCCCGGGACTAGCGAGGGAGATGAGCAGTTCTTC

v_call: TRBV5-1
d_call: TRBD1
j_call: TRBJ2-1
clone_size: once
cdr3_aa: CASSQGTVSSYNEQFF
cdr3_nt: TGCGCCAGCAGCCAGGGGACAGTTAGCTCCTACAATGAGCAGTTCTTC

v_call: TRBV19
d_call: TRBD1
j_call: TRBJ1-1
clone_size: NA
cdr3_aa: CASSVTGLDAEAFF
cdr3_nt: TGTGCCAGTAGTGTGACAGGGTTGGACGCTGAAGCTTTCTTT

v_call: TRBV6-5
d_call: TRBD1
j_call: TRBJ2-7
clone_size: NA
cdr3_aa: CASSSWDRPYEQYF
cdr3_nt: TGTGCCAGCAGTTCCTGGGACAGGCCTTACGAGCAGTACTTC

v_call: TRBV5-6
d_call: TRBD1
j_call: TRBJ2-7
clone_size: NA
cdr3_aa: CASSLYRGHSYEQYF
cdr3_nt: TGTGCCAGCAGCTTATACAGGGGGCATTCCTACGAGCAGTACTTC

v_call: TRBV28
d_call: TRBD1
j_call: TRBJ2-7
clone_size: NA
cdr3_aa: CASSQPGQGTEQYF
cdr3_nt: TGTGCCAGCAGCCAACCGGGACAGGGGACCGAGCAGTACTTC

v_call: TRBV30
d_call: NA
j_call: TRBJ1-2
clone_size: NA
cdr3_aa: CAWMVARREITF
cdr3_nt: TGTGCCTGGATGGTAGCGCGAAGGGAGATCACCTTC